This T cell receptor (beta chain) was sequenced for a study of regulatory T cells in long-lasting Graves disease. Notes on the study in general: Segments TRBV28, TRBJ1-2 and TRBJ2-5 showed preferential usage in persistent disease. Those with persistent disease had in common more public clonotypes (2,741) than new patients (more than 900).

Investigators prepared the TCR beta libraries by applying iRepertoire HTBI primers and Arm-PCR of CDR3 regions. TCRdb re-analysed the multiplex PCR reads in MiXCR, keeping a single row per CDR3 protein. The table records around 450,000 distinct CDR3 sequences, roughly 21% of them present only once. Time point meaning: persistent/refractory GD, antithyroid drugs over 5 years with positive TRAb. PBMCs were the source of the RNA used for TCR sequencing. Germline CDR1 and CDR2: SGHTA and FQGTGA. V lost 5 bases and J lost 5, with 27 bases in between. CDR3 size: 18 residues. Turning to this clonotype: Its specificity is not known.

The J gene is TRBJ1-1, the V gene TRBV7-3, with a weak D call TRBD1 (6 bases). The sequencing here drew on peripheral blood mononuclear cells (PBMCs), taken when the disease was refractory, from a patient treated with antithyroid drugs. This receptor was obtained from a female donor with Graves disease. CDR3: CASSPSGGGGVLGTEAFF. The CDR3 DNA sequence: TGTGCCAGCAGCCCGTCGGGGGGCGGAGGGGTGCTAGGGACTGAAGCTTTCTTT.